The 2 T cell receptor beta chains given below trace back to one sample, sequenced in a study of shared clonotypes between healthy human individuals. The repertoire was sequenced with immunoSEQ multiplex PCR; TCRdb's copy has only in-frame clones and lacks some. The sample holds about 2 million clones, roughly 94% seen once. Sequenced sample: naive CD4+ T cells sorted from blood. Subset reported: CD45RA+ positively selected. The receptors originated from a man aged 18 to 30 in good health.

This clone appeared once. This sequence joins TRBV6-5 and TRBJ2-5; unclear D gene. The CDR3 runs to 10 residues. Germline V gene data show CDR1 as MNHEY and CDR2 as SVGAGI. Trimming pared 7 bases from V and 12 bases from J, leaving 12 bases between. The CDR3 coding sequence is TGTGCCAGCAAATCTAGAGTAGAGTACTTC. The encoded protein is CASKSRVEYF.

The chain links TRBV5-4 to TRBJ2-5; the D is unclear. Germline loops: CDR1 SGHNT, CDR2 YYREEE (reference sequence). The CDR3 consists of 14 residues. Deletions cut 0 bases from V and 1 base from J, with 7 bases between. The CDR3 protein is CASSLANSQETQYF. In DNA form, the CDR3 reads TGTGCCAGCAGCTTGGCCAACAGCCAAGAGACCCAGTACTTC.